The following is a T cell receptor beta chain sequence with its context. Other DNA sequences within the sample encode an identical CDR3. These data belong to a study of blood T cell repertoires in COVID-19. Across the study: The United States, Italy and Spain were the sources of the acute and convalescent COVID-19 samples. The cDNA or gDNA used as material had been derived from T cells, B-cell-depleted T cells, or PBMCs.

The CDR3 extends over 15 amino acids. Germline values: CDR1 SGHTA, CDR2 FQGNSA. The junction had 2 bases not matched to a gene; V was cut back by 1 base and J by 4 bases. Seattle-derived patients entered the study during active infection and were followed longitudinally. As processed by the authors: Researchers report that nucleated cell counts were estimated from reference gene primer amplification. Some clones are missing from TCRdb's copy, which holds only in-frame ones; the method was immunoSEQ multiplex PCR. V and J calls and clone size follow that table, whereas D and trimming were derived from the DNA. Of 120,000 to 150,000 clones in the sample, 70% to 90% were seen once.

This clonotype was obtained from a woman in her sixties or seventies with COVID-19, enrolled during active disease. Sequenced: peripheral blood. The genes are TRBV7-2 and TRBJ2-7; 12 nucleotides match TRBD1. CDR3 residues: CASSLGGQGAYEQYF. Here the CDR3 DNA reads TGTGCCAGCAGCTTAGGGGGACAGGGGGCTTACGAGCAGTACTTC.